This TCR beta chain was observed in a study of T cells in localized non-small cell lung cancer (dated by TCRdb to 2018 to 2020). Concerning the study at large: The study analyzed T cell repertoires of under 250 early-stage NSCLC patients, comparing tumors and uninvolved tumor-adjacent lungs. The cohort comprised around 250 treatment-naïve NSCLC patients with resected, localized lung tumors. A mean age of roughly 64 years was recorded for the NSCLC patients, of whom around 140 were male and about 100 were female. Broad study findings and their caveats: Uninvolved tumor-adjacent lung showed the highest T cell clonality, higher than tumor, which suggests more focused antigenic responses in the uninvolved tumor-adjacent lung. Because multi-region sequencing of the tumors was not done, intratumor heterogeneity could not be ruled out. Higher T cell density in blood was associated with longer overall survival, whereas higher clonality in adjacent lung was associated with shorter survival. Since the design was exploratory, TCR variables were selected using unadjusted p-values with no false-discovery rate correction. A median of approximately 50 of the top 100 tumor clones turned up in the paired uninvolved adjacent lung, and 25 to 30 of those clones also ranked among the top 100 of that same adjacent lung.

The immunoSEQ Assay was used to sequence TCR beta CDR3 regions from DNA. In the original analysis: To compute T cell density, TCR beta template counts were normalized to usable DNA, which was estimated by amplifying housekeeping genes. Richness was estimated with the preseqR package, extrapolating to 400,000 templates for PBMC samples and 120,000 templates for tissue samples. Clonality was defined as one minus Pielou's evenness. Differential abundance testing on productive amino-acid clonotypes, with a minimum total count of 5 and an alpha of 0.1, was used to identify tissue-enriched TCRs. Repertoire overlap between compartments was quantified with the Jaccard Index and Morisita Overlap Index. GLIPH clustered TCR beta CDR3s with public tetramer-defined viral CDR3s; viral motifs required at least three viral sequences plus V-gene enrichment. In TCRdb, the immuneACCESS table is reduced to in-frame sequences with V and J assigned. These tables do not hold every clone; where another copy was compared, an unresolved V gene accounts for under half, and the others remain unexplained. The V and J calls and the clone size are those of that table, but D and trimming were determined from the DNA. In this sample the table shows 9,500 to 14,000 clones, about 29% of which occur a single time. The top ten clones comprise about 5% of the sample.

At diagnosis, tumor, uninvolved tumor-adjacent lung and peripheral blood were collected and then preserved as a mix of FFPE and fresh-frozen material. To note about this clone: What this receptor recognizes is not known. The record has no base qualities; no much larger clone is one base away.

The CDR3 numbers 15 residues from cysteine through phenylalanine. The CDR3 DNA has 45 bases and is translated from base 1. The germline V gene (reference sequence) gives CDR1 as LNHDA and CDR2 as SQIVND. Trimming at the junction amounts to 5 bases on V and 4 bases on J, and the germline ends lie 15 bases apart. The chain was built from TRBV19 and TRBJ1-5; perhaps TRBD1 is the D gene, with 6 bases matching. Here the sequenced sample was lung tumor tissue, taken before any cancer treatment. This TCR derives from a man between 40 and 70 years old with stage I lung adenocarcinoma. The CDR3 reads CASSPQIRGNQPQHF. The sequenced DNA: TGTGCCAGTAGTCCCCAGATCAGGGGAAATCAGCCCCAGCATTTT.